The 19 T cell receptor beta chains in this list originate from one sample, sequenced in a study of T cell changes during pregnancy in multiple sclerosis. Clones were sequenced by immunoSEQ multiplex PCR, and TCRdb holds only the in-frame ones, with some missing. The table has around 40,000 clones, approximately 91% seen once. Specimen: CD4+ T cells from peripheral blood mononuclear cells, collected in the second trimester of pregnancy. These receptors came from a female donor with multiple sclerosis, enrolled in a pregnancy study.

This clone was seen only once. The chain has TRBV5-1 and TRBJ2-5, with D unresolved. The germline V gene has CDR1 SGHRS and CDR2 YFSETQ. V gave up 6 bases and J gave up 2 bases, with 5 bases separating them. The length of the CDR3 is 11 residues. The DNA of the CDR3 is TGCGCCAGCACCGTTCAAGAGACCCAGTACTTC. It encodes CASTVQETQYF. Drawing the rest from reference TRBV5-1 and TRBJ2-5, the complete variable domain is KAGVTQTPRYLIKTRGQQVTLSCSPISGHRSVSWYQQTPGQGLQFLFEYFSETQRNKGNFPGRFSGRQFSNSRSEMNVSTLELGDSALYLCASTVQETQYFGPGTRLLVL.

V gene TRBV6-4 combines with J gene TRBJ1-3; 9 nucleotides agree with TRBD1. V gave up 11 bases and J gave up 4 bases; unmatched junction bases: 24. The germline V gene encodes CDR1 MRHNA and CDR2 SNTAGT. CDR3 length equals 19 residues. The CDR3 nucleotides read TGTGCCGTACCCCATAGACCCTCTTGGACAGGGGTGTTAGGAAACACCATATATTTT. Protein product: CAVPHRPSWTGVLGNTIYF.

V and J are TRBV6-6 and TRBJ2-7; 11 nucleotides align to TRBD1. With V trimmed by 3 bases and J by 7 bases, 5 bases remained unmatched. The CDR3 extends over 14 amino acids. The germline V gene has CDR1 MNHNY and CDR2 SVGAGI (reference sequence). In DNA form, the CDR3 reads TGTGCCAGCAGTTATGGGACAGGGGGAAGGGAGCAGTACTTC. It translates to CASSYGTGGREQYF.

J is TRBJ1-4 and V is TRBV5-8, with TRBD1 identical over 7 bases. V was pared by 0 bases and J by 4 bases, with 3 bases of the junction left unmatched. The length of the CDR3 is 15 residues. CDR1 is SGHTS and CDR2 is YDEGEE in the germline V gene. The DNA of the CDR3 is TGTGCCAGCAGCTTGGGGGACAGCTTTAATGAAAAACTGTTTTTT. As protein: CASSLGDSFNEKLFF.

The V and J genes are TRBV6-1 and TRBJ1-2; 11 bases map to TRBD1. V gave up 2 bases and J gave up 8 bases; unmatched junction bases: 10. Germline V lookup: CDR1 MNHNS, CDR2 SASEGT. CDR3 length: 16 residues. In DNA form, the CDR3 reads TGTGCCAGCAGTGAATTGGGACAGGGGGTGAAGGGCGGCTACACCTTC. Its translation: CASSELGQGVKGGYTF.

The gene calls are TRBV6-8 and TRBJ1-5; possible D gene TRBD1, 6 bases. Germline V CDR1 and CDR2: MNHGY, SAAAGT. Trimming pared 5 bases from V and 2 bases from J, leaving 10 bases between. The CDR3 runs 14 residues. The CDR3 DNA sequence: TGTGCCAGCAGTCTAGACAGGCGCAATCAGCCCCAGCATTTT. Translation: CASSLDRRNQPQHF.

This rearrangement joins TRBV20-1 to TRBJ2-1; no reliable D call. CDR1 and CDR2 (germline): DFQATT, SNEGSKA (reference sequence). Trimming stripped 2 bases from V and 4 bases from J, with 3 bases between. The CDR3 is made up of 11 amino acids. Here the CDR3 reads CSARQYNEQFF. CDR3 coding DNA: TGCAGTGCTAGACAGTACAATGAGCAGTTCTTC.

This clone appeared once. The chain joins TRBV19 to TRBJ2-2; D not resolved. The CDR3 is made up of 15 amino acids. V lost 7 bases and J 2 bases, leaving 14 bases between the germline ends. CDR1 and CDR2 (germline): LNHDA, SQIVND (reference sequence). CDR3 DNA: TGTGCCAGTAAACCGTGGCAGGTCAACACCGGGGAGCTGTTTTTT. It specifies CASKPWQVNTGELFF.

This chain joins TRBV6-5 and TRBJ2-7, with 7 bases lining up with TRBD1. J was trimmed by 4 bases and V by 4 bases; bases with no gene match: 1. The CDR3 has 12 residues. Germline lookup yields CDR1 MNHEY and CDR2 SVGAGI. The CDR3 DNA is TGTGCCAGCAGTTGGGGACAGTACGAGCAGTACTTC. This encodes CASSWGQYEQYF.

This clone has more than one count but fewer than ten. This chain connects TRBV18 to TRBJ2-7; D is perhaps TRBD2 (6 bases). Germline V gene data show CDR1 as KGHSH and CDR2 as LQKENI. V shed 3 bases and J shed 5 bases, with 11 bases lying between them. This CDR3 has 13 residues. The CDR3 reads CASSPNGGHEQYF. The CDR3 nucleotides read TGTGCCAGCTCACCCAATGGAGGGCACGAGCAGTACTTC.

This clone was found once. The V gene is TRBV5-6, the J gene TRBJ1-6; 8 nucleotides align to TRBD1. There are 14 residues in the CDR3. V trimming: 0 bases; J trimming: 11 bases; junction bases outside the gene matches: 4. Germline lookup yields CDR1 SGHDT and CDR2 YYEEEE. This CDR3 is CASSLGQGSTPLHF. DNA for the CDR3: TGTGCCAGCAGCTTGGGACAGGGGAGCACACCCCTCCACTTT.

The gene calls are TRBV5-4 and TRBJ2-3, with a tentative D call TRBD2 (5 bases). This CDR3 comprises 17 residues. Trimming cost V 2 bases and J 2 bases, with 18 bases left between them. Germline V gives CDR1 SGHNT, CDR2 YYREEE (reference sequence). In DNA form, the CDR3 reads TGTGCCAGCAGCTTCGCCCCAGGACGAGGGAACACAGATACGCAGTATTTT. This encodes CASSFAPGRGNTDTQYF.

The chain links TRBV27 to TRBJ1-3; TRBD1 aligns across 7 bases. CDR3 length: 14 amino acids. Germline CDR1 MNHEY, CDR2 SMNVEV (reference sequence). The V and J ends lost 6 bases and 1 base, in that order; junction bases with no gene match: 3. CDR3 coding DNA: TGTGCCAGCAGCAAGACAGGGTCTGGAAACACCATATATTTT. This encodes CASSKTGSGNTIYF.

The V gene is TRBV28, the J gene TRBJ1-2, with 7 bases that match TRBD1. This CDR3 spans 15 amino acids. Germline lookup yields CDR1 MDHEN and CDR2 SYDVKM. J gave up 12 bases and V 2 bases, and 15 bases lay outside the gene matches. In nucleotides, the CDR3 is TGTGCCAGCAGTTTAGATCTTTTGGCAGGGGGTATGGACACCTTC. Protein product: CASSLDLLAGGMDTF.

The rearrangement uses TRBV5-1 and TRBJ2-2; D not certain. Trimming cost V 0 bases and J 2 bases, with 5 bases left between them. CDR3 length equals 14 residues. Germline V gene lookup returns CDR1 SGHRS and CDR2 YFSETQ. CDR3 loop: CASSLERNTGELFF. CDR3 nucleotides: TGCGCCAGCAGCTTGGAGAGAAACACCGGGGAGCTGTTTTTT.

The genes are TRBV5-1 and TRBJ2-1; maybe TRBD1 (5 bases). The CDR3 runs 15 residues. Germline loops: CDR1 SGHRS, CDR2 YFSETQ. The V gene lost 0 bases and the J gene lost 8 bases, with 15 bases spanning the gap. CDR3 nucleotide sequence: TGCGCCAGCAGCTTGGAACGGCAGGGTCTCGATGAGCAGTTCTTC. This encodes CASSLERQGLDEQFF. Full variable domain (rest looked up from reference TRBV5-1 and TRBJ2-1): KAGVTQTPRYLIKTRGQQVTLSCSPISGHRSVSWYQQTPGQGLQFLFEYFSETQRNKGNFPGRFSGRQFSNSRSEMNVSTLELGDSALYLCASSLERQGLDEQFFGPGTRLTVL.

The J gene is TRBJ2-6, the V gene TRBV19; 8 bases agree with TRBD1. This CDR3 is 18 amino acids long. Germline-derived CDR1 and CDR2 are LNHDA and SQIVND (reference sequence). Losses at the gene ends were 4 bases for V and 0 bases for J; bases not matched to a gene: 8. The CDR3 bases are TGTGCCAGTAGTAAACCGACAGGGGTACTCTCTGGGGCCAACGTCCTGACTTTC. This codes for CASSKPTGVLSGANVLTF.

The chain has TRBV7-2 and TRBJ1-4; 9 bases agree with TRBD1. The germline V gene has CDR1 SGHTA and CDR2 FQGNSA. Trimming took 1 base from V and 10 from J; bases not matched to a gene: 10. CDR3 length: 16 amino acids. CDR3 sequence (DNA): TGTGCCAGCAGCTTAGAAACCGGGACAGGGCGAGGAAAACTGTTTTTT. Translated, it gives CASSLETGTGRGKLFF.

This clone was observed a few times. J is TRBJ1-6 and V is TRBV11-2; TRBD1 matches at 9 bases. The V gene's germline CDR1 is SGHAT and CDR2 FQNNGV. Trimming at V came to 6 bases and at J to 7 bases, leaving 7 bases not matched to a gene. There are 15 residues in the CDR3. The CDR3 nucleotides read TGTGCCAGCAGAAGGGACAGGGTTGGGAATTCACCCCTCCACTTT. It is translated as CASRRDRVGNSPLHF.